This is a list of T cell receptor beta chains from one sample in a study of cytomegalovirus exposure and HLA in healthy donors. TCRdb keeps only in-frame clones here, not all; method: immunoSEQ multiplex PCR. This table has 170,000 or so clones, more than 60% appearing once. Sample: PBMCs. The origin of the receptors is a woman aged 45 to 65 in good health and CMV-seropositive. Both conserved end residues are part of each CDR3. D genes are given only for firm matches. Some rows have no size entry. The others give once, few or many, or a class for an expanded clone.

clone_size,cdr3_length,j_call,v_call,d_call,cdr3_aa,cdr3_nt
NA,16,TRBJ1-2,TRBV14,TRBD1,CASSQNRDSTNYGYTF,TGTGCCAGCAGCCAAAACCGGGACAGCACGAACTATGGCTACACCTTC
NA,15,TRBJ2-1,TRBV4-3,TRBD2,CASSQDRVSGGEQFF,TGCGCCAGCAGCCAAGATCGGGTTAGCGGGGGGGAACAGTTCTTC
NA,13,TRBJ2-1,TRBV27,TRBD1,CASSQGGEGKQFF,TGTGCCAGCAGTCAAGGGGGCGAGGGGAAGCAGTTCTTC
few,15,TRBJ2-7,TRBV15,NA,CATSREKTPAYEQYF,TGTGCCACCAGCAGAGAAAAGACTCCGGCCTACGAGCAGTACTTC
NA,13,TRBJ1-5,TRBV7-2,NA,CASSHSPDQPQHF,TGTGCCAGCAGCCATAGCCCGGATCAGCCCCAGCATTTT
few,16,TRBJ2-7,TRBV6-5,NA,CASSSRQDPPYYEQYF,TGTGCCAGCAGTTCCCGACAGGATCCCCCCTACTACGAGCAGTACTTC
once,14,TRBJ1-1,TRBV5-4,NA,CASSQGIIDTEAFF,TGTGCCAGCAGCCAGGGGATTATTGACACTGAAGCTTTCTTT
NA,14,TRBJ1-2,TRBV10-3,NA,CAISPRAGAGGYTF,TGTGCCATCAGCCCCCGCGCGGGGGCGGGTGGCTACACCTTC
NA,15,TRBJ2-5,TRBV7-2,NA,CASSLRGGAQETQYF,TGTGCCAGCAGCTTACGAGGGGGGGCTCAAGAGACCCAGTACTTC
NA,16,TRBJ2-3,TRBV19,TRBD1,CASRDPGQGSGDTQYF,TGTGCCAGTAGAGATCCGGGACAGGGGTCAGGAGATACGCAGTATTTT
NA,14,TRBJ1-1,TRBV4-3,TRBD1,CASSRQRTGRGAFF,TGCGCCAGCAGCCGCCAACGGACAGGGAGGGGAGCTTTCTTT
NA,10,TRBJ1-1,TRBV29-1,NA,CSVVSQEAFF,TGCAGCGTTGTCTCACAAGAAGCTTTCTTT
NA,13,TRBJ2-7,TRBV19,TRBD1,CASTSPGQYEQYF,TGTGCCAGTACGAGCCCGGGACAGTACGAGCAGTACTTC
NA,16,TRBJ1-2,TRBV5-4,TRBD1,CASSAGTGNMGYGYTF,TGTGCCAGCAGCGCCGGGACAGGGAATATGGGCTATGGCTACACCTTC
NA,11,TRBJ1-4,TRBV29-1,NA,CSVGSGTGVFF,NA
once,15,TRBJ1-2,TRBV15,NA,CATSRESPAQGGYTF,TGTGCCACCAGCAGAGAGTCTCCAGCGCAGGGTGGCTACACCTTC
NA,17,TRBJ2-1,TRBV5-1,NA,CASSLGLAESSYNEQFF,TGCGCCAGCAGCTTGGGTTTAGCGGAAAGCTCCTACAATGAGCAGTTCTTC
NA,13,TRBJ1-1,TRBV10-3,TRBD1,CAIREDRATEAFF,TGTGCCATCAGAGAGGACAGGGCCACTGAAGCTTTCTTT
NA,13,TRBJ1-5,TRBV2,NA,CASSEQGNQPQHF,TGTGCCAGCAGCGAACAGGGTAATCAGCCCCAGCATTTT
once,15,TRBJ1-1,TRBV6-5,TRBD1,CASSYAGTGGESAFF,TGTGCCAGCAGTTACGCCGGGACAGGGGGCGAAAGTGCTTTCTTT
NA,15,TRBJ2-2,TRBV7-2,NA,CASRRRVSDTGELFF,TGTGCCAGCAGGAGGCGGGTCAGCGACACCGGGGAGCTGTTTTTT
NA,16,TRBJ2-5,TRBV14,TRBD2,CASSQEIAGGSETQYF,TGTGCCAGCAGCCAAGAAATAGCGGGGGGTTCGGAGACCCAGTACTTC
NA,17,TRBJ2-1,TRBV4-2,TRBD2,CASSHLLAGGRNNEQFF,TGTGCCAGCAGCCACCTCCTAGCGGGAGGGCGAAACAATGAGCAGTTCTTC
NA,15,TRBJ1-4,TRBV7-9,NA,CASSLVGAPNEKLFF,TGTGCCAGCAGCTTAGTAGGGGCCCCTAATGAAAAACTGTTTTTT
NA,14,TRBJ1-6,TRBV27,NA,CASTDWRDNSPLHF,TGTGCCAGCACGGATTGGAGAGATAATTCACCCCTCCACTTT
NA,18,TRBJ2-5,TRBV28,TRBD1,CASSPLGQGGGLGETQYF,TGTGCCAGCAGTCCCTTGGGACAGGGCGGTGGGTTGGGGGAGACCCAGTACTTC
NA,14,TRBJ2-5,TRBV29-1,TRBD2,CSVTTSGGAVTQYF,TGCAGCGTGACGACTAGCGGGGGGGCAGTGACCCAGTACTTC
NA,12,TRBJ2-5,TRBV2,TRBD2,CAGTSGQETQYF,TGTGCCGGGACTAGCGGCCAAGAGACCCAGTACTTC
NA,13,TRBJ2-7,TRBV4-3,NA,CASSQEQGREQYF,TGCGCCAGCAGCCAAGAACAGGGGAGGGAGCAGTACTTC
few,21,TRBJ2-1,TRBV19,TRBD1,CASSIRGLGGVIDRGGDEQFF,TGTGCCAGTAGTATACGGGGTCTAGGCGGAGTGATCGACAGGGGGGGTGATGAGCAGTTCTTC
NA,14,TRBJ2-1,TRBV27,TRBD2,CASSAGLAGEEQFF,TGTGCCAGCAGTGCGGGACTAGCGGGAGAGGAGCAGTTCTTC
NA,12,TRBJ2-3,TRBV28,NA,CASSFGGYTQYF,TGTGCCAGCAGTTTCGGGGGATATACGCAGTATTTT
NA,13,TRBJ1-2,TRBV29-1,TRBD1,CSLSTGGDYGYTF,TGCAGCTTATCTACAGGGGGCGACTATGGCTACACCTTC
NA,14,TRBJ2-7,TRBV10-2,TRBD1,CASSETGATYEQYF,TGCGCCAGCAGCGAGACAGGGGCCACCTACGAGCAGTACTTC
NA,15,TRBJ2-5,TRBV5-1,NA,CASSATDFRGETQYF,TGCGCCAGCAGCGCGACTGATTTCAGGGGAGAGACCCAGTACTTC
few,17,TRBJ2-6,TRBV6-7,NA,CASQPKLVLPGANGLTF,TGTGCCTCCCAACCAAAGTTGGTCCTCCCTGGGGCCAACGGCCTGACTTTC
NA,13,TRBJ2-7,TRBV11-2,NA,CASSFSGAYEQYF,TGTGCCAGCAGCTTCTCCGGAGCCTACGAGCAGTACTTC
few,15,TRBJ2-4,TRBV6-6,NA,CASLSSGAAKNSQYF,TGTGCCAGCCTTTCATCTGGGGCCGCTAAAAACAGTCAGTACTTC
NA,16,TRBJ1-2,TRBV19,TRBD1,CASMTRTGLGPYGYTF,TGTGCCAGTATGACCCGGACAGGGTTGGGGCCCTATGGCTACACCTTC
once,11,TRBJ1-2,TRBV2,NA,CASSYFESYTF,TGTGCCAGCTCCTACTTCGAGAGCTACACCTTC
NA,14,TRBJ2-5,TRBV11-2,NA,CASSLVGTSLGQYF,TGTGCCAGCAGCTTAGTGGGGACAAGTCTAGGGCAGTACTTC